Following are 3 T cell receptor beta chains from one sample sequenced in a study of monozygotic twins with inflammatory bowel disease. TCRdb re-analyzed the 5' RACE reads; it lists each CDR3 protein once, without DNA. The table lists about 450,000 distinct CDR3 sequences. Sequencing was carried out using blood. The receptors were gathered from a human donor with ulcerative colitis or Crohn's disease, or a healthy co-twin of an affected twin (not recorded which).

J is TRBJ1-1 and V is TRBV27. Germline V gene lookup returns CDR1 MNHEY and CDR2 SMNVEV (reference sequence). The CDR3 has 12 residues. The CDR3 reads CASSTMNTEAFF.

The V and J genes are TRBV11-1 and TRBJ2-7; the D call from TCRdb, TRBD2, cannot be confirmed without DNA. This CDR3 is built from 16 residues. Germline CDR1 SGHAT, CDR2 FQDESV (reference sequence). CDR3: CASSSGTSGYSYEQYF.

The chain is built from TRBV27 and TRBJ2-1; TCRdb proposes TRBD2, but this gene call is untestable without DNA. There are 17 residues in the CDR3. Germline V lookup: CDR1 MNHEY, CDR2 SMNVEV (reference sequence). CDR3 amino acids: CASSFRGGLAGVNEQFF.